This T cell receptor beta chain was obtained from a study of cytomegalovirus exposure and HLA in healthy donors (dated by TCRdb to the late 2010s). Background for the entire study: An earlier analysis of roughly 500 of the donors reported 250 to 300 Gb of sequence data and some 110 million unique TCR beta sequences obtained from around 190 million T cells. About 310 gigabases of sequencing data and 80 million or so unique TCR sequences were included in an early release covering about 700 HLA-typed donors. Among the roughly 400 genotyped donors, around 81% belonged to the genetic ancestry cluster associated with self-reported Caucasian donors. The study aimed to test whether cataloging public T cell receptors could reveal signatures of past pathogen exposure. The study profiled the T cell repertoires of more than 500 subjects by immunosequencing and related them to cytomegalovirus serostatus. Along with the roughly 670-subject first cohort, a separate validation cohort of over a hundred different subjects was used. High-throughput TCR immunosequencing, statistical association of individual TCRs with disease status, and machine learning were combined to predict cytomegalovirus infection status. To study patterns of TCR occurrence, a later analysis re-analyzed previously published TCR beta repertoires from 600 to 750 donors and added high-resolution HLA genotyping. The later analysis used no new phenotypic data to find candidate immune exposures, relying instead on TCR beta sequences and their occurrence across donors. To decide whether each TCR beta V gene segment behaved as functional or pseudogenic, an earlier analysis of approximately 590 of the donors relied on high-throughput TCR beta sequencing. Donor age, sex, ethnicity and CMV serostatus were collected together with the repertoire data. Genome-wide SNP genotypes for about 65% of the 666 donors were used in a later genetic analysis, which treated that subset as a discovery cohort. All discovery cohort repertoires had been generated using a single sequencing platform. Both class I and class II loci were covered by HLA typing, at four-digit resolution. Typing coverage differed by locus: A, B, C, DRB1 and DQB1 were typed in about 620-630 donors, DQA1 in about 500, DPA1 in 606, and DPB1 in roughly 450. Because of strong linkage in the cohort, roughly 5 DR-DQ haplotypes were treated as single units for association and clustering. Among some 410 genotyped donors of the cohort, an average of approximately 240,000 unique TCR beta nucleotide sequences were sequenced per donor, roughly a sixth of them non-productive. Results and caveats for the whole study, not just this receptor: This cohort had only TCR beta chains sequenced, and the lack of alpha or paired-chain data limited which features could be detected. A further reported finding was that TCR beta sequences accurately predicted the HLA-A and HLA-B alleles for most subjects in the first cohort. Cytomegalovirus status was reported to be diagnosed by the classifier with high specificity and sensitivity in both the original and validation cohorts. Because HLA typing was missing for some donors at each locus, association tests included only the typed subset. Immune exposure information for the cohort was limited to CMV serostatus. The authors suggested that the approach could potentially be extended to other disease states and immunological phenotypes. A few of the identified cytomegalovirus-associated TCR beta chains were confirmed in vitro to be specific for cytomegalovirus antigens. In a later analysis, HLA-associated TCR beta chains showed more clonal expansion and lower generation probabilities than non-associated chains that were equally common. In the study, 150 to 200 TCR beta chains were listed as associated with cytomegalovirus. A later genetic analysis reported fewer N-insertions in productive TCRs among donors in an Asian-associated ancestry cluster than the roughly 720-donor mean. Across donors, most TCR sequences were observed very rarely, whereas some public TCRs were present in many individuals. A later genetic analysis associated a missense DCLRE1C variant with V-gene and J-gene trimming of TCR beta chains, and an independent cohort replicated the association. A cluster of highly shared sequence variants was judged likely to be a technical artifact of the sequencing pipeline. Because counts were too low, 15 to 20 rarely observed V segments, including chromosome 9 orphons, were left out of the earlier analysis of 587 of the donors. Broadly in line with IMGT annotations, most TCR beta V segments showed up in productive rearrangements about 90% or about 30% of the time in an earlier analysis of several hundred of the donors. Correlated functional status among segregating V segments might reflect linkage disequilibrium, but an unknown experimental factor could not be ruled out. Sequencing depth was assumed to be roughly uniform across donors in the presence/absence analyses, though that assumption may not hold. When HLA alleles, especially DR and DQ, strongly co-occurred, TCR associations were difficult to assign to individual alleles. According to a later analysis, most CMV-associated TCR beta chains appeared to be HLA-restricted, and the HLA associations seemed to be driven largely by CMV exposure. In a later analysis, some 17,000 TCR beta sequences were associated with specific HLA alleles at a false discovery rate of 0.05. The 87-base-pair reads could not distinguish some IMGT-functional V segments, including TRBV6-2 and TRBV6-3, so those segments were excluded. A later analysis reported that several top co-occurrence clusters appeared linked to parvovirus B19, influenza, CMV and Epstein-Barr virus. A later analysis found that TCR association rates varied across HLA loci, with DRB1 alleles showing the most associated TCRs and HLA-C alleles the fewest.

Germline trimming: 4 bases from V, 3 bases from J; junction bases outside gene matches: 8. The germline V gene (reference sequence) supplies CDR1 MNHNY and CDR2 SVGAGI. The CDR3, cysteine through phenylalanine, is 15 amino acids long. Here the CDR3 DNA is all that survives: 45 bases in frame from base 1. The method behind the library was the immunoSEQ multiplex PCR assay. The multiplex PCR relied on a mix of 60 forward primers for TCR Vbeta segments and 13 reverse primers for TCR Jbeta segments. The CDR3 region of rearranged TCR beta genes was amplified from genomic DNA with a multiplex PCR assay. On the Illumina HiSeq System, the amplified TCR beta libraries were sequenced as 87-base-pair reads. The study's own analysis went as follows. A later analysis tallied 75 million to 85 million unique TCR beta chains across the 650 to 750 repertoires, and about 12 million of those chains were shared by two or more donors. To remove PCR and sequencing errors, raw reads were error-corrected and collapsed into unique sequences using a nearest-neighbor algorithm that merged closely related sequences. To assign V, D and J gene segments, CDR3 sequences were aligned to IMGT reference sequences. For a sequence to be retained, at least a six-nucleotide match to both a V gene segment and a J gene segment was required. A rearrangement was called productive if the CDR3 had no stop codons and remained in frame with V and J, and every other rearrangement was called non-productive. Following IMGT convention, CDR3 was defined as the stretch from the second conserved V-encoded cysteine up to the conserved J-encoded phenylalanine. Sequences without an unambiguous match to a single V gene segment were excluded from the earlier analysis of 450 to 650 of the donors. In an earlier analysis of 587 of the donors, a V segment was called functional when productive rearrangements were above 56.7%, and segregating when the standard deviation between donors exceeded 5%. A statistical classification framework was built to diagnose cytomegalovirus status from the catalog of TCR beta chain sequences. A later analysis assigned V and J genes by comparing TCR nucleotide sequences with IMGT/GENE-DB human TR gene sequences. Using the TCRdist pipeline, a later analysis assigned CDR3 sequences along with most-parsimonious VDJ recombination scenarios. In a later analysis, each TCR beta chain was defined by its CDR3 amino acid sequence together with its V-gene family, and reads without a unique V-gene family were excluded. As a way to deal with suspected cross-contamination and a sequencing artifact, a later analysis dropped approximately 570 nucleotide sequences that were highly shared and had low generation probability. In a later analysis, a clonal expansion index was calculated for each public chain from normalized within-repertoire ranks of inferred template counts. In a later analysis, generation probabilities were computed using a VDJ recombination model fitted to out-of-frame rearrangements, and the results were checked against IGoR. Hypergeometric tests were used in a later analysis to score TCR-TCR, TCR-HLA and TCR-CMV co-occurrence, with a repertoire-size bias correction applied to the TCR pairs. To estimate false discovery rates, a later analysis permuted the HLA or CMV assignments 20 times. In a later analysis, co-occurring TCRs were grouped using DBSCAN, and TCRdist sequence similarity was added for clustering within HLA-allele-positive subsets. Co-occurrence clustering excluded repertoires with fewer than 30,000 or more than 120,000 public chains, plus five with anomalous nucleotide sharing. The table comes from immuneACCESS by way of TCRdb, which keeps in-frame sequences with V and J called. Part of the clones is missing from these tables; in studies checked, under half for an unresolved V gene and the rest for unknown reasons. V and J calls and clone size are those listed in that table; D and trimming were worked out from the DNA. This sample is represented by approximately 240,000 clones; 70% to 85% of them were singletons. The ten largest make up approximately 0.5% of the sample.

The cohort consisted of 600 to 750 healthy bone marrow donors. Cohort members were all nominally healthy when sampled, although unrecorded immune exposures were likely present. The donor was CMV seronegative and was included in the group of a few hundred seronegative cohort members. A peripheral blood sample was collected from each donor, and TCR beta sequencing was performed on peripheral blood mononuclear cells. The Qiagen DNeasy Blood Extraction Kit was used to extract genomic DNA from the blood cell samples. This clone was observed a few times. The antigen it recognizes is unknown. Base qualities are missing; no much larger clone stands one base away.

The V gene is TRBV6-6 and the J gene is TRBJ1-1, with TRBD1 matching 7 junction bases. This clonotype originated in a woman in her forties in good health and CMV-seronegative. The sample comprised PBMCs. The DNA is TGTGCCAGCAGTTTCCCGGACAGGTCGGACACTGAAGCTTTCTTT. This encodes CASSFPDRSDTEAFF.